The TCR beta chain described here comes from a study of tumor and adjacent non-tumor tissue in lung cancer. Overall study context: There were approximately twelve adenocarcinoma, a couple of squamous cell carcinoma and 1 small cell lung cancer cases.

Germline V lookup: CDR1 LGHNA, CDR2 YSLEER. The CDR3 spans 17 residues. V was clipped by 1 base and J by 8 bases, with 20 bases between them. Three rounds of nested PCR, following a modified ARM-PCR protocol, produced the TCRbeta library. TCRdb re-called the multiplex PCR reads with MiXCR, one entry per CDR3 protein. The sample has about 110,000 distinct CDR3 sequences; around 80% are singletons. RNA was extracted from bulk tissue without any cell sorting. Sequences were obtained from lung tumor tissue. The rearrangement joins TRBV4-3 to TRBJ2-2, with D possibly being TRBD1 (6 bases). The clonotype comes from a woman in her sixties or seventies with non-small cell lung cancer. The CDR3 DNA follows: TGCGCCAGCAGCCAAGGTGGAAGCACGGGACATCAAGGGGAGCTGTTTTTT. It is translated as CASSQGGSTGHQGELFF.